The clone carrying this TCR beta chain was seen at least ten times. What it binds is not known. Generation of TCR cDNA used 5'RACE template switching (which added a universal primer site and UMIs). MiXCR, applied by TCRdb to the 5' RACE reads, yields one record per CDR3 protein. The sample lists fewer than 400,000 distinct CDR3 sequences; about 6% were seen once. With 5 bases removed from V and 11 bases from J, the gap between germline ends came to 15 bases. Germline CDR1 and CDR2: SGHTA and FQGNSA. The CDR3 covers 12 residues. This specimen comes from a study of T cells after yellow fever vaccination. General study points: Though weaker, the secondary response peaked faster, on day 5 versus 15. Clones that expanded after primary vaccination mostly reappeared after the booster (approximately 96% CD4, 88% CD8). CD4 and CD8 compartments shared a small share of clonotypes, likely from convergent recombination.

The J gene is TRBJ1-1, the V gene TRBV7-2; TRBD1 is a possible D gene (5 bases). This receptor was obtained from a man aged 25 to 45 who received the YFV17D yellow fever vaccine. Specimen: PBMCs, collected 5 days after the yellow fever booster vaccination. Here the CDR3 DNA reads TGTGCCAGCAGCCGTCACGGGGGGGTGGCTTTCTTT. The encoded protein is CASSRHGGVAFF.